This TCR beta chain was sequenced in a study of CD8+ T cells in alopecia areata. The overall study: Tofacitinib therapy lasting 6 to 18 months was followed by 6 months off drug.

Per the germline V gene, CDR1 is MGHRA and CDR2 is YSYEKL. The CDR3 runs to 15 residues. V lost 3 bases and J lost 0, with 12 bases in between. Extraction and reverse transcription of RNA yielded cDNA as the sequencing template. Generated by immunoSEQ multiplex PCR, the TCRdb table keeps only in-frame clones and is missing some. The table has over 60,000 clones, 35% to 55% seen once. Study conclusions and caveats: In scalp and blood during tofacitinib, many expanded lesional clones persisted. Whether baseline CD8+ expansion is linked to response remains uncertain, given a single nonresponder.

Treatment reported: oral pan-JAK inhibitor, 5-10 mg twice daily. Lesional scalp punch biopsies and peripheral blood were collected from alopecia areata patients. This clone was seen a few times. Its target is unknown. This sequence originates from a human donor with alopecia areata. The specimen was CD8+ T cells sorted from blood, collected at approximately week 36, from a patient treated with tofacitinib. The chain uses TRBV4-1 and TRBJ2-7; D uncertain. The CDR3 region is CASSHREVGSYEQYF. The CDR3 DNA is TGCGCCAGCAGCCACAGAGAGGTGGGCTCCTACGAGCAGTACTTC.